The 18 T cell receptor beta chains below all came from one sample that was sequenced in a study of blood T cell repertoires in COVID-19. Sequencing was performed with immunoSEQ multiplex PCR; in TCRdb, only in-frame clones are kept and a portion is missing. The sample carries 200,000 to 250,000 clones, approximately 91% recorded once. Source material: peripheral blood. These receptors originate from a woman in her sixties with acute or convalescent COVID-19.

This clone was seen ten or more times. This chain joins TRBV19 and TRBJ1-2; 7 bases align to TRBD1. J lost 1 base, V lost 3 bases, and 5 bases had no gene match. The CDR3 covers 15 residues. Germline-derived CDR1 and CDR2 are LNHDA and SQIVND (reference sequence). In DNA form, the CDR3 reads TGTGCCAGTAGTATGCCTGACAGGGTTAACTATGGCTACACCTTC. Amino acids: CASSMPDRVNYGYTF.

The CDR3 reads CASAWSSYEQYF. The CDR3 DNA follows: TGTGCCAGCGCGTGGTCCTCCTACGAGCAGTACTTC. V usage is TRBV13 and J usage is TRBJ2-7; D is ambiguous. Trimming removed 8 bases at V and 0 bases at J, with 8 bases between. Germline CDR1 reads PRHDT; CDR2 reads FYEKMQ (reference sequence). The CDR3 has 12 residues.

The chain recombines TRBV5-1 with TRBJ2-1; TRBD1 matches 9 bases. CDR3 length equals 17 residues. J gave up 0 bases and V 4 bases, and 8 bases lay outside the gene matches. Germline assignment: CDR1 SGHRS and CDR2 YFSETQ. The DNA for the CDR3 is TGCGCCAGCAGCCCGGGACAGGGAACGGGCTCCTACAATGAGCAGTTCTTC. It is translated as CASSPGQGTGSYNEQFF.

The gene calls are TRBV28 and TRBJ2-7, with 7 bases matching TRBD2. This CDR3 comprises 15 residues. Germline V gene data show CDR1 as MDHEN and CDR2 as SYDVKM. Trimming at V came to 5 bases and at J to 4 bases, leaving 11 bases not matched to a gene. The CDR3 loop is CASSGTGRAQYEQYF. DNA for the CDR3: TGTGCCAGCAGTGGAACTGGGAGGGCCCAGTACGAGCAGTACTTC.

The chain is built from TRBV5-1 and TRBJ1-1; 7 nucleotides match TRBD1. Germline CDR1 and CDR2: SGHRS and YFSETQ. The CDR3 runs 16 residues. The ends lost 5 bases at V and 2 bases at J; junction bases unmatched: 12. Here the CDR3 reads CASSFRQGLVNTEAFF. CDR3 coding DNA: TGCGCCAGCAGTTTCCGACAGGGTTTGGTAAACACTGAAGCTTTCTTT.

The gene calls are TRBV28 and TRBJ2-1; 7 bases are shared with TRBD2. CDR1 is MDHEN and CDR2 is SYDVKM in the germline V gene. J lost 14 bases, V lost 6 bases, and 13 bases had no gene match. The CDR3 loop spans 13 amino acids. CDR3 residues: CASRDGASGAKFF. The CDR3 DNA is TGTGCCAGCAGGGACGGGGCTAGCGGAGCGAAGTTCTTC.

This chain uses TRBV20-1 with TRBJ2-7; D is perhaps TRBD2 (5 bases). V lost 4 bases to trimming and J lost 2 bases, with 6 bases between them. Germline V gene lookup returns CDR1 DFQATT and CDR2 SNEGSKA (reference sequence). CDR3 length: 11 residues. In DNA, the CDR3 is TGCAGTGCTACGCGGGCCTACGAGCAGTACTTC. The encoded protein is CSATRAYEQYF.

The chain uses TRBV9 and TRBJ2-7, with TRBD2 matching 10 bases. The J segment lost 6 bases and the V segment lost 6 bases, leaving 15 bases of the junction unmatched. This CDR3 contains 16 residues. Germline V gives CDR1 SGDLS, CDR2 YYNGEE. CDR3 in amino acids: CASTRGAGTSAREQYF. CDR3 in DNA: TGTGCCAGCACCCGGGGGGCCGGGACTAGCGCTCGCGAGCAGTACTTC.

This clone came up once. The rearrangement joins TRBV7-9 to TRBJ2-5, with a weak D call TRBD1 (5 bases). Germline CDR1 is SEHNR and CDR2 is FQNEAQ (reference sequence). The CDR3 runs to 16 residues. V shed 1 base and J shed 1 base, with 13 bases lying between them. CDR3 sequence reads: CASSLGMTAFQETQYF. CDR3 coding DNA: TGTGCCAGCAGCTTAGGTATGACAGCATTCCAAGAGACCCAGTACTTC.

The J gene is TRBJ1-5, the V gene TRBV6-4; D is perhaps TRBD1 (6 bases). Trimming shortened V by 4 bases and J by 7 bases, and 11 bases separated the two germline ends. From germline, CDR1 is MRHNA and CDR2 SNTAGT. The CDR3 is 13 residues long. This CDR3 reads CASSAGGGQPQHF. The CDR3 DNA is TGTGCCAGCAGTGCTGGGGGCGGACAGCCCCAGCATTTT.

The rearrangement links TRBV4-2 to TRBJ1-3, with TRBD1 matching 8 bases. From germline, CDR1 is LGHNA and CDR2 YNFKEQ. This CDR3 is built from 16 residues. The V gene end was trimmed by 3 bases and the J gene end by 4 bases; junction bases not matched to a gene: 8. CDR3 nucleotides: TGTGCCAGCAGCCACGACGCGACAGGGGAAGGAAACACCATATATTTT. Translating it yields CASSHDATGEGNTIYF.

This chain connects TRBV9 to TRBJ1-2; D gene uncertain. The germline CDR1 and CDR2 sequences are SGDLS and YYNGEE. Trimming removed 3 bases at V and 10 bases at J, with 10 bases between. This CDR3 has 11 residues. Here the CDR3 reads CASSAQRVYTF. The CDR3 bases are TGTGCCAGCAGCGCTCAGCGAGTCTACACCTTC.

This clone appeared a few times. This chain uses TRBV7-8 with TRBJ1-1, with D perhaps matching TRBD1 (6 bases). The germline gives CDR1 SGHVS, CDR2 FQNEAQ. Trimming removed 3 bases at V and 5 bases at J, with 10 bases between. CDR3 size: 13 residues. The CDR3 here is CASSLKGGTEAFF. DNA for the CDR3: TGTGCCAGCAGCTTGAAGGGGGGGACTGAAGCTTTCTTT.

This sequence joins TRBV5-4 and TRBJ2-1, with D perhaps matching TRBD1 (5 bases). From germline, CDR1 is SGHNT and CDR2 YYREEE (reference sequence). The CDR3 spans 15 residues. V was shortened by 5 bases and J by 6 bases, with 18 bases between the two germline ends. CDR3 sequence: CASRGPGERSNEQFF. The CDR3 coding sequence is TGTGCCAGCAGGGGGCCAGGCGAACGCTCCAATGAGCAGTTCTTC.

The chain joins TRBV2 to TRBJ1-2, with TRBD1 identical over 7 bases. The CDR3 is 12 residues long. The trim removed 7 bases at V and 6 bases at J, leaving 5 bases unmatched. Germline CDR1 and CDR2: SNHLY and FYNNEI. CDR3 DNA: TGTGCCAGCACTACGACAGGGAATGGCTACACCTTC. Protein: CASTTTGNGYTF.

J is TRBJ1-2 and V is TRBV25-1; no clear D gene. Germline CDR1 and CDR2: MGHDK and SYGVNS. V was cut by 3 bases and J by 0 bases, with 11 bases left in between. This CDR3 is built from 15 residues. The DNA of the CDR3 is TGTGCCAGCAGTGATACATACCGTGCTAACTATGGCTACACCTTC. Its protein is CASSDTYRANYGYTF.

The rearrangement joins TRBV5-1 to TRBJ2-7; D is undetermined. The CDR3 extends over 15 amino acids. Trimming cost V 2 bases and J 0 bases, with 12 bases left between them. CDR1 and CDR2 from the germline V gene are SGHRS and YFSETQ. CDR3 nucleotides: TGCGCCAGCAGCTTACTGGGCCTGAGCTCCTACGAGCAGTACTTC. Protein sequence: CASSLLGLSSYEQYF.

The rearrangement links TRBV3-1 (or the pseudogene TRBV3-2) to TRBJ2-5; 7 bases line up with TRBD2. Per the germline V gene, CDR1 is LGHDT and CDR2 is YNNKEL (reference sequence). Losses at the gene ends were 11 bases for V and 4 bases for J; bases not matched to a gene: 10. CDR3 length: 13 amino acids. CDR3 sequence: CAAAGREGETQYF. DNA for the CDR3: TGTGCCGCGGCGGGGAGGGAAGGAGAGACCCAGTACTTC.